This T cell receptor beta chain appears in the sequencing data of a study of control samples from healthy donors and cancer patients. The repertoire was sequenced with immunoSEQ multiplex PCR; TCRdb's copy has only in-frame clones and lacks some. Counted here are roughly 70,000 clones, about 87% occurring once; the ten biggest clones make up approximately 30%. The germline V gene has CDR1 LGHNA and CDR2 YSLEER. The CDR3 is made up of 16 amino acids. Trimming took 0 bases from V and 4 from J, leaving 16 bases between them. This TCR was sampled from a man in his forties or fifties in good health. What was sequenced was blood. The gene calls are TRBV4-3 and TRBJ2-7; possibly TRBD1 for D (5 bases). CDR3 DNA: TGCGCCAGCAGCCAAGATACGGACACCTTTTCTTACGAGCAGTACTTC. Translation: CASSQDTDTFSYEQYF.